This T cell receptor beta chain came from a study of metastatic and nonmetastatic thyroid tumors. This clone has more than one count but fewer than ten. Its specificity is unknown. Study-level points and caveats: A significant increase in TCR beta diversity was reportedly seen in malignant thyroid tumors relative to benign nodules, in blood and tumor.

As originally analysed: Clinicopathological groups supplied CDR3 differences that were used to build a distant-metastasis classifier for papillary thyroid cancer. TCRdb re-called the PCR reads through MiXCR. TCRdb's processing, not the authors', yielded these V and J calls. The data contain around 34,000 clones, 25% to 30% of them singletons. Thyroid surgery had not been preceded by any treatment in any patient. Germline V gene sequence: CDR1 MNHEY, CDR2 SVGEGT. The CDR3 covers 15 residues. Germline trimming cut 5 bases from V and 3 bases from J; bases unmatched to any gene: 10. This chain joins TRBV6-2 or TRBV6-3 and TRBJ2-7, with 7 bases that match TRBD2. Sequencing was performed on blood. The TCR originated in a female donor with papillary thyroid cancer or a benign thyroid nodule (not recorded which). Some clones in this sample may be carry-over from other donors' samples. CDR3 nucleotide sequence: TGTGCCAGCAGTAAGCGGCCGGGACTACACTACGAGCAGTACTTC. Translation gives CASSKRPGLHYEQYF.